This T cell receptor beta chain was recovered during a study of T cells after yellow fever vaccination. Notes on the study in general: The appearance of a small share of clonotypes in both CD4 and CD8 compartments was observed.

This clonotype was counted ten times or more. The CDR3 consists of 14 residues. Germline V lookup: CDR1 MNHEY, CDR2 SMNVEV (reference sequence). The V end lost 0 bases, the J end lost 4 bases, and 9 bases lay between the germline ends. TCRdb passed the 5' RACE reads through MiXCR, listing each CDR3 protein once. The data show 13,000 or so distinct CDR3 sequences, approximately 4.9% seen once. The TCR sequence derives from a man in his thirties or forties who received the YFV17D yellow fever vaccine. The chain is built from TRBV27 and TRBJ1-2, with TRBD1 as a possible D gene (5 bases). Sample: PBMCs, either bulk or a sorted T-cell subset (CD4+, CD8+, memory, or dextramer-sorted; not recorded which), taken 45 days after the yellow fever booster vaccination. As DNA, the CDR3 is TGTGCCAGCAGTTTATCGACAGCCCCCTATGGCTACACCTTC. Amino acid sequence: CASSLSTAPYGYTF.